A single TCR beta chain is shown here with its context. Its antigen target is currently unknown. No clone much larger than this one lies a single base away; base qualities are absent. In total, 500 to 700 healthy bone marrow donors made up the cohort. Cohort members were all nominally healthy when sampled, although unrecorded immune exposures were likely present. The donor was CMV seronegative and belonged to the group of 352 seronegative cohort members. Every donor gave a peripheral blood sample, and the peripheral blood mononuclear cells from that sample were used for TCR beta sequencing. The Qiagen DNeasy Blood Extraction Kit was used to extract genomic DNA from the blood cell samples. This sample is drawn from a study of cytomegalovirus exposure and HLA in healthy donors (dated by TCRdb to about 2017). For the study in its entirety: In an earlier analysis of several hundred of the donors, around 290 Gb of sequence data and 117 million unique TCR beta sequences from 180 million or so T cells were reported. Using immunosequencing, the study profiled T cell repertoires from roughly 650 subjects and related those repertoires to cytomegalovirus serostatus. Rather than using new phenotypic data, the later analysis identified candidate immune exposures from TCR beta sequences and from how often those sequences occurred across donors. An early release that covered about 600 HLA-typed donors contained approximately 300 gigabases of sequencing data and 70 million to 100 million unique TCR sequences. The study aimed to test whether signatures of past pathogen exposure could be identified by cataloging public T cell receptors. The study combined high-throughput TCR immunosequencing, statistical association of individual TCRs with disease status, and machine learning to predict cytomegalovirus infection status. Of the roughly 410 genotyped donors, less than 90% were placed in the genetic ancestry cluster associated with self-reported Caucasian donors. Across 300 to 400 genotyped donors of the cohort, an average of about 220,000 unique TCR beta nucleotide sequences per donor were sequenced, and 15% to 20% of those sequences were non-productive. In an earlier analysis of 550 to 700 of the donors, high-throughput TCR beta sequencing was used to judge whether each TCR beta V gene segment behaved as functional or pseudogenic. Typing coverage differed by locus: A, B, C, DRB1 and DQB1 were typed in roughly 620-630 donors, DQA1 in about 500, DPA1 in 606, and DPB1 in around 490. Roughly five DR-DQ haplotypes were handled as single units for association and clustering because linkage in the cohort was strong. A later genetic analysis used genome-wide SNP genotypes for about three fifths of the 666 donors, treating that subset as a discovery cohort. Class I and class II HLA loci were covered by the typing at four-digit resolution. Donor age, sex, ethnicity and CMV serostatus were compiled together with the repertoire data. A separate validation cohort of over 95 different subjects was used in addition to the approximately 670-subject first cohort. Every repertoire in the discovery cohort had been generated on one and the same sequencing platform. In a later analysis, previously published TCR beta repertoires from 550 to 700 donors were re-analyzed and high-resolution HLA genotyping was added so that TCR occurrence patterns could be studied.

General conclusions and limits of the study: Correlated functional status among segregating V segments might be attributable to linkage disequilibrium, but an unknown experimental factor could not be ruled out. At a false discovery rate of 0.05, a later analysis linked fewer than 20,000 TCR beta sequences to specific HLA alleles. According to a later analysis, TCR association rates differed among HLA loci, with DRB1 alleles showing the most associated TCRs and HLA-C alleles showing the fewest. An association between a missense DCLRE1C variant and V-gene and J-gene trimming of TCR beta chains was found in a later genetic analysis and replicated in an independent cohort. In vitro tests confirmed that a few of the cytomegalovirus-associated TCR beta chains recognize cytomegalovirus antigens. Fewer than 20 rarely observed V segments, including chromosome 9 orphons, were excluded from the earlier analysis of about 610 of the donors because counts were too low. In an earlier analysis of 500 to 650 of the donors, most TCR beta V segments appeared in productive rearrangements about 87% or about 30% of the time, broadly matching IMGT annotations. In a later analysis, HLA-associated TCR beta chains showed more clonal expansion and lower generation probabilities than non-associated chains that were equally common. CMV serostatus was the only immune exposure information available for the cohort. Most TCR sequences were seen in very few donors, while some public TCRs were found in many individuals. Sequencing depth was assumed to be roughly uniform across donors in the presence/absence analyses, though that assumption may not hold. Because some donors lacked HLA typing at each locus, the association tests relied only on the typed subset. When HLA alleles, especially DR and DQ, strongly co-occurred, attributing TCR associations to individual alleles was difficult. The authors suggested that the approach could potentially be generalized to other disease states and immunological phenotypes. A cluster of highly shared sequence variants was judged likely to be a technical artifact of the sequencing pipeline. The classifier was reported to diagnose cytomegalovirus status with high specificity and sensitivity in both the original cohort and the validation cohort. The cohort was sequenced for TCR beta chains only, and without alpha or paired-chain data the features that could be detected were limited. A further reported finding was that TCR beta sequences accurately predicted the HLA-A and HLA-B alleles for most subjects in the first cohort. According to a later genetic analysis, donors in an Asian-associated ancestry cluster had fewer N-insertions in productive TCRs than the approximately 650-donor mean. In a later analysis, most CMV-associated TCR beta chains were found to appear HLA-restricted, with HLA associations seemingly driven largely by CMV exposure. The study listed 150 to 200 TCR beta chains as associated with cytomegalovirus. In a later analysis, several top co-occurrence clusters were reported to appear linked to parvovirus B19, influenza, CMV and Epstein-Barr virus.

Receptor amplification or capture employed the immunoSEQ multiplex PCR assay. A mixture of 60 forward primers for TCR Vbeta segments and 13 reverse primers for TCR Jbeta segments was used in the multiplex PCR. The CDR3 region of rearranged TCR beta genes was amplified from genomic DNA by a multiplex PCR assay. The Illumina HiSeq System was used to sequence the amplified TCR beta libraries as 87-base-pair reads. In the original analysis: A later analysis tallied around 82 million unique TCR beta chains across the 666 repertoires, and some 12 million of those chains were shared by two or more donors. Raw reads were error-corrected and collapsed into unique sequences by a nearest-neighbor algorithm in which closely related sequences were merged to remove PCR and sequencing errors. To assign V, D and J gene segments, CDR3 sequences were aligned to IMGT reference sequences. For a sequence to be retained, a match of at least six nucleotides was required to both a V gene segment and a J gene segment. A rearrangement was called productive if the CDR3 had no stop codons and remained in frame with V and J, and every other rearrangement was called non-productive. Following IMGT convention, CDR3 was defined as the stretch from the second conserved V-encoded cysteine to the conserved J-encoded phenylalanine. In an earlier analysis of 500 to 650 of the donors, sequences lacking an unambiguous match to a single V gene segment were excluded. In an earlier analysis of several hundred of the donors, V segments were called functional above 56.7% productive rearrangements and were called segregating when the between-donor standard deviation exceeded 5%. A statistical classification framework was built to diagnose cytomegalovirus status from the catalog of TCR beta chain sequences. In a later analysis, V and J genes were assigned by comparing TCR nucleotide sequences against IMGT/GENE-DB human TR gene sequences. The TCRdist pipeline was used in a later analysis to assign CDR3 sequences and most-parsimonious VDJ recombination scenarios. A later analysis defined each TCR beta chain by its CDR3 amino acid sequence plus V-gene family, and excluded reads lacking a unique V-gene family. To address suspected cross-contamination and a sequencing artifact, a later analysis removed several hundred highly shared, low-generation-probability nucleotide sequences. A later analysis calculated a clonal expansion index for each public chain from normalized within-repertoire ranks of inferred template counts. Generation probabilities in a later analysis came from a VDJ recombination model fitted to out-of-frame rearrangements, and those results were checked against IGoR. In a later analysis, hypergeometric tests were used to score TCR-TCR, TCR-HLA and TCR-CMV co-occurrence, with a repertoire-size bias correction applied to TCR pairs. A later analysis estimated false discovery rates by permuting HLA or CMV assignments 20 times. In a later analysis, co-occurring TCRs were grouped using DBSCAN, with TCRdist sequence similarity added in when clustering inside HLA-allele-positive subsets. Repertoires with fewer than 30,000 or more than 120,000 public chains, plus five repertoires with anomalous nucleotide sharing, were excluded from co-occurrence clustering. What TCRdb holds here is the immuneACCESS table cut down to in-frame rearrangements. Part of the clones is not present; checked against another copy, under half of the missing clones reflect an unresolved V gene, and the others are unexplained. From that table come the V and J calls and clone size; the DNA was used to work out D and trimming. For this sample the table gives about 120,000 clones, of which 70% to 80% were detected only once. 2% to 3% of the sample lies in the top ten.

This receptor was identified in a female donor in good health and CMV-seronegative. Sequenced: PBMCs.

The CDR3 amino acid sequence is: CAITGGWNQPQHF. The DNA sequence is as follows: TGTGCCATCACGGGGGGGTGGAATCAGCCCCAGCATTTT. In this chain, TRBV10-3 is recombined with TRBJ1-5; the D region possibly corresponds to TRBD1 (5 bases align). Based on the germline V gene, the CDR1 and CDR2 sequences are ENHRY and SYGVKD. Its CDR3 holds 13 amino acids, cysteine through phenylalanine. The kept DNA is CDR3 alone, 39 bases in frame from the first base. Trimming costs V 7 bases and J 4 bases, and their ends lie 11 bases apart.